The 24 T cell receptor beta chains in this list originate from one sample, sequenced in a study of CD8 T cells in ankylosing spondylitis (dated by TCRdb to about 2017). The library was prepared using 5' RACE. Sequencing used an Illumina HiSeq 2500. Starting from the raw public reads, TCRdb applied fastp trimming at Q25, assembled clones with MiXCR and retained in-frame beta chains. Each record represents a unique CDR3 protein, reported with the most common genes and DNA among its rows. The sample yields around 300,000 distinct CDR3 sequences; about a fifth were counted once. The ten largest clonotypes hold 3.5% of the sample. The sample taken for sequencing was blood, either unsorted or a sorted T cell fraction (not recorded which). Every receptor here comes from a female donor with ankylosing spondylitis or in good health (not recorded which).

The rearrangement links TRBV10-3 to TRBJ1-1; no definite D call. The CDR3 loop spans 12 amino acids. The V end lost 0 bases, the J end lost 10 bases, and 9 bases lay between the germline ends. Germline V CDR1 and CDR2: ENHRY, SYGVKD. The chain's CDR3 is CAISESKGSAFF. CDR3 in DNA: TGTGCCATCAGTGAGTCGAAAGGGTCAGCTTTCTTT.

This clonotype was counted at least ten times. V usage is TRBV7-2 and J usage is TRBJ1-5; 8 bases are a match to TRBD1. Germline assignment: CDR1 SGHTA and CDR2 FQGNSA. Trimming at V came to 4 bases and at J to 8 bases, leaving 10 bases not matched to a gene. The CDR3 runs 15 residues. CDR3 coding DNA: TGTGCCAGCAGCTCCCAGACAGGGGAAGGGAAGCCCCAGCATTTT. Protein product: CASSSQTGEGKPQHF. Variable domain in full (rest from reference TRBV7-2 and TRBJ1-5): GAGVSQSPSNKVTEKGKDVELRCDPISGHTALYWYRQSLGQGLEFLIYFQGNSAPDKSGLPSDRFSAERTGGSVSTLTIQRTQQEDSAVYLCASSSQTGEGKPQHFGDGTRLSIL.

This clonotype was counted many times. This sequence joins TRBV7-2 and TRBJ1-3, with unresolved D. Germline CDR1 and CDR2: SGHTA and FQGNSA. V was trimmed by 1 base and J by 1 base, leaving 8 bases between them. CDR3 length: 15 amino acids. The CDR3 loop reads CASSLGGGSGNTIYF. As DNA, the CDR3 is TGTGCCAGCAGCTTAGGAGGAGGGTCTGGAAACACCATATATTTT.

This chain uses TRBV13 with TRBJ2-1; weak D call: TRBD2 (6 bases). The CDR3 has 15 amino acids. The ends were cut back, 2 bases at V and 6 bases at J, with 14 bases in the middle. Germline assignment: CDR1 PRHDT and CDR2 FYEKMQ (reference sequence). The CDR3 region is CASSLRSGGVNEQFF. CDR3 coding DNA: TGTGCCAGCAGCTTACGGAGCGGAGGGGTCAATGAGCAGTTCTTC.

This clonotype was counted a few times. CDR3 in DNA: TGTGCCAGCAGCTGGGACAGGGACCTCGGCTACACCTTC. Translating gives CASSWDRDLGYTF. The gene calls are TRBV12-3 or TRBV12-4 and TRBJ1-2; TRBD1 matches at 9 bases. J lost 8 bases, V lost 6 bases, and 7 bases had no gene match. This CDR3 is 13 amino acids long.

The genes are TRBV20-1 and TRBJ2-3; no reliable D call. V gave up 3 bases and J gave up 4 bases, with 14 bases separating them. This CDR3 has 14 amino acids. Germline V lookup: CDR1 DFQATT, CDR2 SNEGSKA (reference sequence). The CDR3 region is CSASPVRFADTQYF. The CDR3 DNA is TGCAGTGCTAGCCCGGTTCGGTTTGCAGATACGCAGTATTTT.

In this sample, this clonotype turned up many times. The V and J genes are TRBV12-3 or TRBV12-4 and TRBJ2-5, with 15 bases aligning to TRBD2. The CDR3 length is 17 residues. V gave up 7 bases and J gave up 4 bases; unmatched junction bases: 10. CDR3 nucleotides: TGTGCCAGCACCCCGGGACTAGCGGGAGGAGGTGGAGAGACCCAGTACTTC. This sequence encodes CASTPGLAGGGGETQYF.

The gene calls are TRBV7-9 and TRBJ2-2; 7 bases are a match to TRBD1. Per germline, CDR1 SEHNR and CDR2 FQNEAQ (reference sequence). CDR3 length: 15 residues. V lost 5 bases and J lost 3; bases outside the gene matches: 6. CDR3 protein: CASSIGTDYTGELFF. The CDR3 nucleotides are TGTGCCAGCAGCATCGGGACAGACTACACCGGGGAGCTGTTTTTT.

This clonotype was detected only a few times. The J gene is TRBJ2-4, the V gene TRBV12-3 or TRBV12-4; maybe TRBD1 (6 bases). CDR3 length equals 17 residues. With 1 base removed from V and 0 bases from J, the gap between germline ends came to 13 bases. CDR3 protein: CASSLERAGVAKNIQYF. CDR3 DNA: TGTGCCAGCAGTTTAGAAAGGGCAGGGGTAGCCAAAAACATTCAGTACTTC.

The chain couples TRBV2 to TRBJ2-7; no firm D call. Germline V gives CDR1 SNHLY, CDR2 FYNNEI. Trimming removed 2 bases at V and 1 base at J, with 12 bases between. This CDR3 is built from 15 residues. CDR3 DNA sequence: TGTGCCAGCAGTGAATTGGGGTTTCCATCCTACGAGCAGTACTTC. The encoded protein is CASSELGFPSYEQYF.

This sequence joins TRBV25-1 and TRBJ2-3; 12 nucleotides agree with TRBD2. The germline gives CDR1 MGHDK, CDR2 SYGVNS. Trimming removed 1 base from V and 5 bases from J; junction bases left unmatched: 4. The CDR3 covers 16 residues. The CDR3 region is CASSEFGLAGRDTQYF. As DNA, the CDR3 is TGTGCCAGCAGTGAATTTGGACTAGCGGGACGAGATACGCAGTATTTT. Full variable domain (missing parts from reference TRBV25-1 and TRBJ2-3): EADIYQTPRYLVIGTGKKITLECSQTMGHDKMYWYQQDPGMELHLIHYSYGVNSTEKGDLSSESTVSRIRTEHFPLTLESARPSHTSQYLCASSEFGLAGRDTQYFGPGTRLTVL.

This clonotype was found a few times. The chain is built from TRBV4-3 and TRBJ2-3; a weak D match, TRBD2 (5 bases). The V gene lost 0 bases and the J gene lost 1 base, with 17 bases spanning the gap. The CDR3 has 18 amino acids. Germline lookup yields CDR1 LGHNA and CDR2 YSLEER. The CDR3 loop is CASSQETPRDTGTDTQYF. Here the CDR3 DNA reads TGCGCCAGCAGCCAAGAGACCCCACGGGATACGGGCACAGATACGCAGTATTTT.

This chain connects TRBV6-1 to TRBJ2-7, with D possibly TRBD1 on 6 matching bases. This CDR3 comprises 14 residues. The germline gives CDR1 MNHNS, CDR2 SASEGT. The ends were cut back, 6 bases at V and 4 bases at J, with 16 bases in the middle. CDR3 amino acids: CASSAGTRGYEQYF. The CDR3, as DNA: TGTGCCAGCAGCGCCGGGACACGCGGGTACGAGCAGTACTTC.

V and J are TRBV7-2 and TRBJ1-4; D is uncertain. The germline gives CDR1 SGHTA, CDR2 FQGNSA. This CDR3 has 14 residues. Trimming took 3 bases from V and 6 from J, leaving 11 bases between them. The CDR3 DNA reads as TGTGCCAGCAGCTTTTCTGTGACCTATGAAAAACTGTTTTTT. The encoded protein is CASSFSVTYEKLFF.

This clonotype has more than one count but fewer than ten. The J gene is TRBJ2-1, the V gene TRBV24-1; D possibly matches TRBD1 or TRBD2 (5 bases each). The V gene's germline CDR1 is KGHDR and CDR2 SFDVKD. Trimming shortened V by 12 bases and J by 5 bases, and 28 bases separated the two germline ends. The CDR3 is 17 amino acids. The CDR3 is CAPLATALGEEHNEQFF. The CDR3 region has the DNA TGTGCCCCCCTGGCTACGGCCCTGGGGGAAGAACACAATGAGCAGTTCTTC.

This clonotype was found many times. Written as DNA, the CDR3 is TGCAGTGCCATGGGTAAGAATGAGCAGTTCTTC. Its translation: CSAMGKNEQFF. This chain joins TRBV20-1 and TRBJ2-1, with no clear D. From germline, CDR1 is DFQATT and CDR2 SNEGSKA (reference sequence). V gave up 6 bases and J gave up 7 bases, with 10 bases separating them. The CDR3 contains 11 residues.

This clonotype was recorded a few times. This chain links TRBV7-3 with TRBJ2-1; no reliable D call. The CDR3 has 13 amino acids. The ends were cut back, 5 bases at V and 15 bases at J, with 20 bases in the middle. Germline V CDR1 and CDR2: SGHTA, FQGTGA. This CDR3 is CASSKAVGPHGFF. The CDR3 bases are TGTGCCAGCAGCAAGGCGGTGGGTCCTCATGGGTTCTTC.

In this sample, this clonotype turned up a few times. The chain couples TRBV30 to TRBJ2-7, with D hard to call. CDR1 GTSNPN and CDR2 SVGIG come from the germline V gene (reference sequence). CDR3 length: 11 amino acids. With 4 bases removed from V and 3 bases from J, the gap between germline ends came to 7 bases. The CDR3 DNA reads as TGTGCCTGGACTCTCGGCTACGAGCAGTACTTC. Translation gives CAWTLGYEQYF. The full variable domain, completed using reference TRBV30 and TRBJ2-7, is SQTIHQWPATLVQPVGSPLSLECTVEGTSNPNLYWYRQAAGRGLQLLFYSVGIGQISSEVPQNLSASRPQDRQFILSSKKLLLSDSGFYLCAWTLGYEQYFGPGTRLTVT.

This clonotype was observed at least ten times. The chain links TRBV29-1 to TRBJ2-5; possibly TRBD2 for D (5 bases). Germline V CDR1 and CDR2: SQVTM, ANQGSEA. The CDR3 consists of 11 residues. Trimming removed 4 bases from V and 5 bases from J, with 8 bases in between. The DNA for the CDR3 is TGCAGCGTTGGAGGGAGCGAGACCCAGTACTTC. It encodes CSVGGSETQYF.

This chain uses TRBV7-2 with TRBJ2-7, with D perhaps matching TRBD1 (6 bases). Trimming took off 0 bases at V and 4 bases at J, with 7 bases between the two ends. Per the germline V gene, CDR1 is SGHTA and CDR2 is FQGNSA. The CDR3 contains 13 residues. The CDR3 bases are TGTGCCAGCAGCTTAGCGGGACATTACGAGCAGTACTTC. Translating gives CASSLAGHYEQYF. The entire variable domain, with the rest obtained from reference TRBV7-2 and TRBJ2-7, is as follows: GAGVSQSPSNKVTEKGKDVELRCDPISGHTALYWYRQSLGQGLEFLIYFQGNSAPDKSGLPSDRFSAERTGGSVSTLTIQRTQQEDSAVYLCASSLAGHYEQYFGPGTRLTVT.

This clonotype was counted only a few times. The J gene is TRBJ2-7, the V gene TRBV18; D ambiguous. This CDR3 has 15 residues. Trimming stripped 6 bases from V and 2 bases from J, with 17 bases between. Germline CDR1 KGHSH, CDR2 LQKENI. CDR3 coding DNA: TGTGCCAGCTCTCTGACGGTAAGGTCTCCCTACGAGCAGTACTTC. Translated, it gives CASSLTVRSPYEQYF.

This clonotype was seen ten or more times. The genes are TRBV20-1 and TRBJ2-7; possibly TRBD1 or TRBD2 for D (5 bases each). Germline V gene lookup returns CDR1 DFQATT and CDR2 SNEGSKA (reference sequence). This CDR3 spans 15 amino acids. V dropped 3 bases and J dropped 0 bases, with 15 bases sitting between them. The CDR3: CSASRSGTDSYEQYF. Written as DNA, the CDR3 is TGCAGTGCTAGTCGCTCCGGGACGGACTCCTACGAGCAGTACTTC.

This clonotype has just a few counts. The V gene is TRBV5-4, the J gene TRBJ2-1, with a possible D match to TRBD1 (6 bases). The CDR3 loop spans 15 amino acids. Germline CDR1 is SGHNT and CDR2 is YYREEE (reference sequence). Trimming removed 3 bases at V and 0 bases at J, with 10 bases between. The CDR3 region is CASSSRQASYNEQFF. CDR3 DNA: TGTGCCAGCAGCTCGAGACAGGCCTCCTACAATGAGCAGTTCTTC. Full variable domain (outside the CDR3, taken from reference TRBV5-4 and TRBJ2-1): ETGVTQSPTHLIKTRGQQVTLRCSSQSGHNTVSWYQQALGQGPQFIFQYYREEENGRGNFPPRFSGLQFPNYSSELNVNALELDDSALYLCASSSRQASYNEQFFGPGTRLTVL.

The rearrangement joins TRBV28 to TRBJ1-5, with TRBD1 as a possible D gene (6 bases). This CDR3 has 12 residues. V dropped 8 bases and J dropped 6 bases, with 11 bases sitting between them. Germline CDR1 is MDHEN and CDR2 is SYDVKM. CDR3: CASRGPGQPQHF. CDR3 DNA: TGTGCCAGCCGGGGGCCGGGTCAGCCCCAGCATTTT. Variable domain in full (rest from reference TRBV28 and TRBJ1-5): DVKVTQSSRYLVKRTGEKVFLECVQDMDHENMFWYRQDPGLGLRLIYFSYDVKMKEKGDIPEGYSVSREKKERFSLILESASTNQTSMYLCASRGPGQPQHFGDGTRLSIL.